Listed below are T cell receptor beta chains from one sample, sequenced in a study of control samples from healthy donors and cancer patients. TCRdb keeps only in-frame clones here, not all; method: immunoSEQ multiplex PCR. The sample consists of around 76,000 clones, approximately 94% of them appearing once. Material: blood. All receptors derive from a middle-aged woman in good health. Both conserved end residues are part of each CDR3. A D gene is named only where the DNA matches it firmly. Rows give clone size only sometimes, using once, few, many, or a class for an expanded clone.

abundance,v_gene,d_gene,j_gene,len,CDR3nt,CDR3aa
.,TRBV4-1,.,TRBJ1-2,15,TGCGCCAGCAGCCCAAAAACCCCAGGGTCGGATGGCTACACCTTC,CASSPKTPGSDGYTF
.,TRBV9,.,TRBJ2-3,16,TGTGCCAGCAGCGTAGAGAGTGGAGGGTTTACAGATACGCAGTATTTT,CASSVESGGFTDTQYF
.,TRBV5-4,.,TRBJ2-3,17,TGTGCCAGCAGCTCCTTAATGTCGGGGGCGGAAGCAGATACGCAGTATTTT,CASSSLMSGAEADTQYF
.,TRBV30,.,TRBJ2-7,12,TGTGCCTGGAGTGGGGGGTCTAGAGGGCAGTACTTC,CAWSGGSRGQYF
.,TRBV7-2,.,TRBJ1-2,14,TGTGCCAGCAGCTTAGCGGGGCGGCAGTATGGCTACACCTTC,CASSLAGRQYGYTF
once,TRBV6-4,.,TRBJ2-1,15,TGTGCCAGCAGTGACTGGCTAGCCTCCTACAATGAGCAGTTCTTC,CASSDWLASYNEQFF
.,TRBV11-3,.,TRBJ2-2,14,TGTGCCAGCAGCCTCAGGGGAGCGGGCGGGGAGCTGTTTTTT,CASSLRGAGGELFF
.,TRBV12-2,.,TRBJ1-5,17,TGTGCAAGTCGCTTAGCGCGGGACAGTTATAGCAATCAGCCCCAGCATTTT,CASRLARDSYSNQPQHF
few,TRBV14,.,TRBJ1-4,15,TGTGCCAGCAGCCAAGTTTGGGGTAATCATGAAAAACTGTTTTTT,CASSQVWGNHEKLFF
.,TRBV7-8,TRBD1,TRBJ2-3,16,TGTGCCAGCAGCTCTTTGGGGACAGCAAGCACAGATACGCAGTATTTT,CASSSLGTASTDTQYF
.,TRBV25-1,TRBD2,TRBJ2-1,14,TGTGCCAGCAGTCTAGCGGGAGGGTACAATGAGCAGTTCTTC,CASSLAGGYNEQFF
once,TRBV2,.,TRBJ1-2,12,TGTGCCAGCAGGGGCGTGGGGTATGGCTACACCTTC,CASRGVGYGYTF
few,TRBV7-2,.,TRBJ2-1,12,TGTGCCAGCAGCTCCTCGTCGGTAGAGCAGTTCTTC,CASSSSSVEQFF
.,TRBV5-1,.,TRBJ2-7,15,TGCGCCAGCAGCTGGAGGACAGATTCCTCCTACGAGCAGTACTTC,CASSWRTDSSYEQYF
.,TRBV6-5,.,TRBJ1-1,16,TGTGCCAGCAGTTATATGTACAGAGTCATGAACACTGAAGCTTTCTTT,CASSYMYRVMNTEAFF
.,TRBV2,.,TRBJ1-1,14,TGTGCCAGCAGTGAACAGGGGATGAACACTGAAGCTTTCTTT,CASSEQGMNTEAFF
.,TRBV19,TRBD2,TRBJ2-1,16,TGTGCCAGTACCCTAGTAGGGACTAGCGGATACAATGAGCAGTTCTTC,CASTLVGTSGYNEQFF
once,TRBV9,.,TRBJ2-7,12,TGTGCCAGCAGCCGTGCGGCGTACGAGCAGTACTTC,CASSRAAYEQYF
.,TRBV25-1,.,TRBJ1-2,12,TGTGCCAGCAGTGCCTCAGGAGTAGGCTACACCTTC,CASSASGVGYTF
.,TRBV11-2,.,TRBJ2-7,12,TGTGCCAGCAGCTTAGTTCCCCACGAGCAGTACTTC,CASSLVPHEQYF
.,TRBV7-9,TRBD1,TRBJ2-2,16,TGTGCCAGCAGCCGAACAGGGGGACGGGTCACCGGGGAGCTGTTTTTT,CASSRTGGRVTGELFF
.,TRBV19,TRBD1,TRBJ2-7,15,TGTGCCAGTAGCCCAATCGGGACAGGAGATTACGAGCAGTACTTC,CASSPIGTGDYEQYF
.,TRBV11-2,.,TRBJ1-5,13,TGTGCCAGCAGCTTAAATAGGAATCAGCCCCAGCATTTT,CASSLNRNQPQHF
.,TRBV5-1,TRBD1,TRBJ1-2,18,TGCGCCAGCAGCTATTTAACAGGGGGCGCAACCCTGGGCTATGGCTACACCTTC,CASSYLTGGATLGYGYTF
.,TRBV7-2,.,TRBJ1-6,14,TGTGCCAGCAGCCGCGGACCGGGGGGTTCACCCCTCCACTTT,CASSRGPGGSPLHF
.,TRBV9,.,TRBJ2-1,12,TGTGCCAGCAGCCCCCACTCCAATGAGCAGTTCTTC,CASSPHSNEQFF
.,TRBV7-8,TRBD2,TRBJ2-1,15,TGTGCCAGCAGCTTATTGACGGGAGGGCCGAATGAGCAGTTCTTC,CASSLLTGGPNEQFF
.,TRBV11-3,TRBD1,TRBJ1-1,14,TGTGCCAGCAGCGCCACAGGGGGTCTCACTGAAGCTTTCTTT,CASSATGGLTEAFF
.,TRBV5-1,.,TRBJ1-1,16,TGCGCCAGCAGCTTGTTGGGGGGGACGGATAGCACTGAAGCTTTCTTT,CASSLLGGTDSTEAFF
.,TRBV27,TRBD1,TRBJ2-1,14,TGTGCCAGCAGTTTACGGACAGGGATTTATGAGCAGTTCTTC,CASSLRTGIYEQFF
.,TRBV5-6,TRBD1,TRBJ1-6,14,TGTGCCAGCAGCTTTAGACAGGGTGAATCACCCCTCCACTTT,CASSFRQGESPLHF
.,TRBV30,.,TRBJ2-7,15,TGTGCCTGGAGCCCACTGAGGCGGAGGACATACGAGCAGTACTTC,CAWSPLRRRTYEQYF
few,TRBV6-5,.,TRBJ1-2,15,TGTGCCAGCAGACCCTGGACGACGGATAACTATGGCTACACCTTC,CASRPWTTDNYGYTF